This entry concerns a single TCR beta chain. Its matching antigen is unknown. Reverse transcribing all isolated RNA meant expressed TCRB transcripts were sequenced. The repertoire was sequenced with immunoSEQ multiplex PCR; TCRdb's copy has only in-frame clones and lacks some. The sample includes about 340,000 clones, less than 15% seen only once; the top ten take 0.015%. V dropped 1 base and J dropped 4 bases, with 17 bases sitting between them. This CDR3 spans 16 amino acids. CDR1 and CDR2 (germline): SGHVS, FQNEAQ. The entry originates in a study of beta chain features in type 1 diabetes. Findings and limits, study-wide: Across all four CD4+ subsets, people with type 1 diabetes showed modestly shorter TCRB CDR3s.

Sequenced sample: naive CD4+ T cells from blood. The genes are TRBV7-8 and TRBJ2-7; TRBD2 might be the D (6 bases). This TCR derives from a woman younger than 35 with type 1 diabetes. CDR3 region: CASSLEFRENVYEQYF. CDR3 DNA sequence: TGTGCCAGCAGCTTAGAGTTCCGGGAGAACGTATACGAGCAGTACTTC.